This T cell receptor beta chain came from a study of shared clonotypes between healthy human individuals. The junction had 8 bases not matched to a gene; V was cut back by 6 bases and J by 0 bases. This CDR3 comprises 15 residues. The germline V gene encodes CDR1 LNHDA and CDR2 SQIVND (reference sequence). Per the original data handling: Filtering was not the same, since immunoSEQ gave junction-only sequences without quality scores. Produced via immunoSEQ multiplex PCR; TCRdb's table is partial and in-frame only. V and J calls and clone size come straight from that table; D and trimming were deduced from the DNA. This table holds some 500,000 clones, roughly three quarters found once.

The receptor was derived from a woman in her forties in good health. Some clones in this sample may be carry-over from other donors' samples. This chain links TRBV19 with TRBJ2-7; 7 nucleotides match TRBD2. The material sequenced was PBMCs. The chain's CDR3 is CASSTPGRPSYEQYF. CDR3 nucleotides: TGTGCCAGTAGCACCCCCGGGAGGCCCTCCTACGAGCAGTACTTC.